This is a list of T cell receptor beta chains from one sample in a study of technical replicates of blood from a handful of donors. Measured with immunoSEQ multiplex PCR; TCRdb has only the in-frame clones, and not every one. The top ten hold roughly 12% of the sample, which has approximately 13,000 clones, about four fifths seen once. The sequenced material came from PBMCs. The receptors shown here come from a human donor in good health. The CDR3 runs from the conserved cysteine through the conserved F or W. The order of the fields is J gene, V gene, clone size, D gene, CDR3 DNA, CDR3 protein. A D gene is named only where the DNA matches it firmly. Only part of the rows carry a size: once, few, many, or a class if the clone is expanded.

J gene: TRBJ2-4; V gene: TRBV28; clone size: NA; D gene: NA; CDR3 DNA: TGTGCCAGCAGTTTATCGTCCAAAAACATTCAGTACTTC; CDR3 protein: CASSLSSKNIQYF
J gene: TRBJ2-1; V gene: TRBV29-1; clone size: NA; D gene: NA; CDR3 DNA: TGCAGCGTTTTGTCTTCCAGTGGGAGCGCGGGATTAAAGTACAATGAGCAGTTCTTC; CDR3 protein: CSVLSSSGSAGLKYNEQFF
J gene: TRBJ2-5; V gene: TRBV18; clone size: NA; D gene: NA; CDR3 DNA: TGTGCCAGCTCAGGAGCCACCCAAGAGACCCAGTACTTC; CDR3 protein: CASSGATQETQYF
J gene: TRBJ2-1; V gene: TRBV28; clone size: NA; D gene: TRBD2; CDR3 DNA: TGTGCCAGCAGTTTATTGGGGACTAGCGGGAGTTATGAGCAGTTCTTC; CDR3 protein: CASSLLGTSGSYEQFF
J gene: TRBJ1-4; V gene: TRBV15; clone size: NA; D gene: NA; CDR3 DNA: TGTGCCACCAGCAGAGATCCAAGGGAGGGGGAAAAACTGTTTTTT; CDR3 protein: CATSRDPREGEKLFF
J gene: TRBJ2-1; V gene: TRBV10-3; clone size: NA; D gene: TRBD2; CDR3 DNA: TGTGCCATCAGTGATGGGACTAGCGGACTCAATGAGCAGTTCTTC; CDR3 protein: CAISDGTSGLNEQFF
J gene: TRBJ2-1; V gene: TRBV27; clone size: NA; D gene: TRBD2; CDR3 DNA: TGTGCCAGCAGTAACCCCCGACTAGCTGCTAGCTCCTACAATGAGCAGTTCTTC; CDR3 protein: CASSNPRLAASSYNEQFF
J gene: TRBJ2-7; V gene: TRBV2; clone size: NA; D gene: TRBD1; CDR3 DNA: TGTGCCAGCAGACCGGGACAGGGCCTCCTCGAGCAGTACTTC; CDR3 protein: CASRPGQGLLEQYF
J gene: TRBJ2-1; V gene: TRBV21-1; clone size: NA; D gene: NA; CDR3 DNA: TGTGCCAGCAGCGGGACTAGCGGGAACCCTTACTCCTACAATGAGCAGTTCTTC; CDR3 protein: CASSGTSGNPYSYNEQFF
J gene: TRBJ2-2; V gene: TRBV7-2; clone size: NA; D gene: NA; CDR3 DNA: TGTGCCAGCATGGTGCGGACTCTTCCGTCCGGGGAGCTGTTTTTT; CDR3 protein: CASMVRTLPSGELFF
J gene: TRBJ1-1; V gene: TRBV10-1; clone size: NA; D gene: NA; CDR3 DNA: TGCGCCAGCAGTGATTCTCACACTGAAGCTTTCTTT; CDR3 protein: CASSDSHTEAFF
J gene: TRBJ2-1; V gene: TRBV5-5; clone size: NA; D gene: NA; CDR3 DNA: TGTGCCAGCAGCTTGTTGGTGGGGAGCAACAATGAGCAGTTCTTC; CDR3 protein: CASSLLVGSNNEQFF
J gene: TRBJ2-5; V gene: TRBV28; clone size: NA; D gene: NA; CDR3 DNA: TGTGCCAGCGTAAGTGGTAGCGGAGGGGAGACCCAGTACTTC; CDR3 protein: CASVSGSGGETQYF
J gene: TRBJ1-1; V gene: TRBV30; clone size: NA; D gene: TRBD1; CDR3 DNA: TGTGCCTGGAGTACGACAGGGGACACTGAAGCTTTCTTT; CDR3 protein: CAWSTTGDTEAFF
J gene: TRBJ2-3; V gene: TRBV5-1; clone size: NA; D gene: NA; CDR3 DNA: TGCGCCAGCAGCTTGGGGCAGGGGAGCACAGATACGCAGTATTTT; CDR3 protein: CASSLGQGSTDTQYF
J gene: TRBJ2-7; V gene: TRBV15; clone size: NA; D gene: TRBD1; CDR3 DNA: TGTGCCACCAGCAGGGACAGGGGGCAGTGGGATTCCTACGAGCAGTACTTC; CDR3 protein: CATSRDRGQWDSYEQYF
J gene: TRBJ1-4; V gene: TRBV7-8; clone size: NA; D gene: NA; CDR3 DNA: TGTGCCAGCAGCTTAGCCGGGTGGTCTAATGAAAAACTGTTTTTT; CDR3 protein: CASSLAGWSNEKLFF
J gene: TRBJ2-4; V gene: TRBV14; clone size: NA; D gene: TRBD1; CDR3 DNA: TGTGCCAGCAGCAAAACCTTTTCGACAGGGTCCAAAAACATTCAGTACTTC; CDR3 protein: CASSKTFSTGSKNIQYF
J gene: TRBJ2-2; V gene: TRBV27; clone size: NA; D gene: NA; CDR3 DNA: TGTGCCAGCAGTCACCTAGCGTTCGCGAACACCGGGGAGCTGTTTTTT; CDR3 protein: CASSHLAFANTGELFF
J gene: TRBJ1-5; V gene: TRBV28; clone size: once; D gene: NA; CDR3 DNA: TGTGCCAGCAGTTTGCTTGCCAGGGTCAGCAATCAGCCCCAGCATTTT; CDR3 protein: CASSLLARVSNQPQHF
J gene: TRBJ2-1; V gene: TRBV6-1; clone size: NA; D gene: NA; CDR3 DNA: TGTGCCAGCAGTGAAGTGCAGGGCTCCTACAATGAGCAGTTCTTC; CDR3 protein: CASSEVQGSYNEQFF
J gene: TRBJ2-1; V gene: TRBV30; clone size: NA; D gene: TRBD2; CDR3 DNA: TGTGCCTGGACTCTAAGCGGGAGTGGGGTAAGGGAGCAGTTCTTC; CDR3 protein: CAWTLSGSGVREQFF
J gene: TRBJ1-2; V gene: TRBV19; clone size: few; D gene: NA; CDR3 DNA: TGTGCCAGTAGTAAGACAAACTATGGCTACACCTTC; CDR3 protein: CASSKTNYGYTF
J gene: TRBJ2-7; V gene: TRBV30; clone size: NA; D gene: NA; CDR3 DNA: TGTGCCTGGAGTAATGGACTGATGAGCTCCTACGAGCAGTACTTC; CDR3 protein: CAWSNGLMSSYEQYF
J gene: TRBJ1-1; V gene: TRBV18; clone size: once; D gene: TRBD1; CDR3 DNA: TGTGCCAGCTCAAGGACAGGGGGGGATGAAGCTTTCTTT; CDR3 protein: CASSRTGGDEAFF
J gene: TRBJ2-3; V gene: TRBV9; clone size: NA; D gene: TRBD2; CDR3 DNA: TGTGCCAGCAAAGCTAGCGGGAGGGAGGCAGATACGCAGTATTTT; CDR3 protein: CASKASGREADTQYF
J gene: TRBJ2-7; V gene: TRBV11-2; clone size: NA; D gene: TRBD2; CDR3 DNA: TGTGCCAGCAGCTTGTCCGGACTAGCGGTGGGCTACGAGCAGTACTTC; CDR3 protein: CASSLSGLAVGYEQYF
J gene: TRBJ2-2; V gene: TRBV9; clone size: NA; D gene: TRBD2; CDR3 DNA: TGTGCCAGCAGCGTGGGCGGGAGGGCCAACACCGGGGAGCTGTTTTTT; CDR3 protein: CASSVGGRANTGELFF
J gene: TRBJ2-3; V gene: TRBV9; clone size: NA; D gene: TRBD2; CDR3 DNA: TGTGCCAGCAGCCCCAGGTCCTTGGGACTAGCAACAGATACGCAGTATTTT; CDR3 protein: CASSPRSLGLATDTQYF
J gene: TRBJ2-2; V gene: TRBV7-8; clone size: NA; D gene: TRBD2; CDR3 DNA: TGTGCCAGCAGCTTGGGGAGGGCCCGAGGAACCGGGGAGCTGTTTTTT; CDR3 protein: CASSLGRARGTGELFF
J gene: TRBJ1-2; V gene: TRBV5-5; clone size: NA; D gene: TRBD1; CDR3 DNA: TGTGCCAGCAGCCCCATTCCGACAGGGACTAACTATGGCTACACCTTC; CDR3 protein: CASSPIPTGTNYGYTF
J gene: TRBJ2-2; V gene: TRBV27; clone size: NA; D gene: TRBD2; CDR3 DNA: TGTGCCAGCAGTTCCATAGCGGGCTCGGGGAACACCGGGGAGCTGTTTTTT; CDR3 protein: CASSSIAGSGNTGELFF
J gene: TRBJ2-1; V gene: TRBV4-1; clone size: NA; D gene: NA; CDR3 DNA: TGCGCCAGCAGCCAAGGTCATGGGCGGGACAATGAGCAGTTCTTC; CDR3 protein: CASSQGHGRDNEQFF
J gene: TRBJ2-3; V gene: TRBV25-1; clone size: NA; D gene: TRBD2; CDR3 DNA: TGTGCCAGCAGTGAATCTAGCGGGAGCACAGATACGCAGTATTTT; CDR3 protein: CASSESSGSTDTQYF
J gene: TRBJ1-1; V gene: TRBV28; clone size: NA; D gene: NA; CDR3 DNA: TGTGCCAGCAGCCCTCCCCGTGTGGCGAACACTGAAGCTTTCTTT; CDR3 protein: CASSPPRVANTEAFF
J gene: TRBJ2-7; V gene: TRBV27; clone size: NA; D gene: TRBD1; CDR3 DNA: TGTGCCAGCAGTCCATCGACAGGGGGCGCGACCTACGAGCAGTACTTC; CDR3 protein: CASSPSTGGATYEQYF
J gene: TRBJ2-7; V gene: TRBV4-2; clone size: NA; D gene: NA; CDR3 DNA: TGTGCCAGCAGCCAAGGTGGGCAGGCCTACGAGCAGTACTTC; CDR3 protein: CASSQGGQAYEQYF
J gene: TRBJ2-2; V gene: TRBV27; clone size: NA; D gene: TRBD1; CDR3 DNA: TGTGCCAGCAGTTTTAGTCAGGGGGCAACCGGGGAGCTGTTTTTT; CDR3 protein: CASSFSQGATGELFF
J gene: TRBJ2-7; V gene: TRBV29-1; clone size: NA; D gene: NA; CDR3 DNA: TGCAGCGTTCTCACAGGGTCTTTATACGAGCAGTACTTC; CDR3 protein: CSVLTGSLYEQYF
J gene: TRBJ2-6; V gene: TRBV7-9; clone size: NA; D gene: TRBD1; CDR3 DNA: TGTGCCAGCAGCATGAGACAGGGATTCTCTGGGGCCAACGTCCTGACTTTC; CDR3 protein: CASSMRQGFSGANVLTF
J gene: TRBJ2-5; V gene: TRBV2; clone size: NA; D gene: TRBD2; CDR3 DNA: TGTGCCAGCGGACTAGCGGGAGGGCAAGAGACCCAGTACTTC; CDR3 protein: CASGLAGGQETQYF
J gene: TRBJ1-2; V gene: TRBV30; clone size: NA; D gene: NA; CDR3 DNA: TGTGCCTGGAGCTCTCAGGGAAACTATGGCTACACCTTC; CDR3 protein: CAWSSQGNYGYTF
J gene: TRBJ2-3; V gene: TRBV5-6; clone size: few; D gene: NA; CDR3 DNA: TGTGCCAGCAGCTTGGCCGGGGTTGGGAATACGCAGTATTTT; CDR3 protein: CASSLAGVGNTQYF
J gene: TRBJ2-1; V gene: TRBV5-1; clone size: NA; D gene: NA; CDR3 DNA: TGCGCCAGCAGCTTGGCGGGGATGGACTACAATGAGCAGTTCTTC; CDR3 protein: CASSLAGMDYNEQFF
J gene: TRBJ2-1; V gene: TRBV7-7; clone size: NA; D gene: NA; CDR3 DNA: TGTGCCAGCAGCTTCCAAGCCTCCAATGAGCAGTTCTTC; CDR3 protein: CASSFQASNEQFF
J gene: TRBJ2-2; V gene: TRBV7-7; clone size: NA; D gene: NA; CDR3 DNA: TGTGCCAGCACCTCGGGGGACAGCAACACCGGGGAGCTGTTTTTT; CDR3 protein: CASTSGDSNTGELFF
J gene: TRBJ2-2; V gene: TRBV5-1; clone size: NA; D gene: NA; CDR3 DNA: TGCGCCAGCAGCTTGGCCGGGACAAGCAACACCGGGGAGCTGTTTTTT; CDR3 protein: CASSLAGTSNTGELFF
J gene: TRBJ2-5; V gene: TRBV28; clone size: few; D gene: NA; CDR3 DNA: TGTGCCAGCAGTTTAAGGAGACTCCGTCCAGAGACCCAGTACTTC; CDR3 protein: CASSLRRLRPETQYF
J gene: TRBJ2-1; V gene: TRBV2; clone size: NA; D gene: TRBD2; CDR3 DNA: TGTGCCAGCCTGGGACTAGCGGGAGGGAATGAGCAGTTCTTC; CDR3 protein: CASLGLAGGNEQFF
J gene: TRBJ1-2; V gene: TRBV7-9; clone size: NA; D gene: TRBD1; CDR3 DNA: TGTGCCAGCAGCTTACAGGGGGCGAAAGATGGCTACACCTTC; CDR3 protein: CASSLQGAKDGYTF
J gene: TRBJ2-7; V gene: TRBV13; clone size: NA; D gene: NA; CDR3 DNA: TGTGCCAGCAGCTTAAGCGAAAGGATGGGCGAGCAGTACTTC; CDR3 protein: CASSLSERMGEQYF
J gene: TRBJ2-4; V gene: TRBV6-5; clone size: NA; D gene: TRBD2; CDR3 DNA: TGTGCCAGCAGTTACCCTCAGCGGGAGCATCAAAACATTCAGTACTTC; CDR3 protein: CASSYPQREHQNIQYF
J gene: TRBJ1-3; V gene: TRBV15; clone size: once; D gene: NA; CDR3 DNA: TGTGCCACCAGCAGAGATGTCGGCTCTGGAAACACCATATATTTT; CDR3 protein: CATSRDVGSGNTIYF
J gene: TRBJ1-5; V gene: TRBV11-2; clone size: few; D gene: NA; CDR3 DNA: TGTGCCAGCGCCTCTGGAGGGGTCCTGGAAAACAATCAGCCCCAGCATTTT; CDR3 protein: CASASGGVLENNQPQHF
J gene: TRBJ1-5; V gene: TRBV2; clone size: NA; D gene: NA; CDR3 DNA: TGTGCCAGCAGGGGAGGGAGATATAGCAATCAGCCCCAGCATTTT; CDR3 protein: CASRGGRYSNQPQHF
J gene: TRBJ2-1; V gene: TRBV4-1; clone size: few; D gene: TRBD2; CDR3 DNA: TGCGCCAGCAGCCGTGAAAGCCCTAGCGGGACGATAAGCTCCTACAATGAGCAGTTCTTC; CDR3 protein: CASSRESPSGTISSYNEQFF
J gene: TRBJ2-3; V gene: TRBV2; clone size: NA; D gene: NA; CDR3 DNA: TGTGCCAGCAATGTGGCGGGACCAACAGATACGCAGTATTTT; CDR3 protein: CASNVAGPTDTQYF
J gene: TRBJ2-3; V gene: TRBV28; clone size: once; D gene: NA; CDR3 DNA: TGTGCCAGCAGTTTCAGCCTGAGGGGGACAGATACGCAGTATTTT; CDR3 protein: CASSFSLRGTDTQYF
J gene: TRBJ1-1; V gene: TRBV2; clone size: NA; D gene: NA; CDR3 DNA: TGTGCCAGCATGTCGCAGGGTGACACTGAAGCTTTCTTT; CDR3 protein: CASMSQGDTEAFF
J gene: TRBJ1-1; V gene: TRBV19; clone size: NA; D gene: TRBD1; CDR3 DNA: TGTGCCAGTAGGCGCAGGGGGGAACTGGACACTGAAGCTTTCTTT; CDR3 protein: CASRRRGELDTEAFF